This TCR beta chain comes out of a study of OX40 agonist ivuxolimab in advanced cancers. Study-wide background: Past anti-PD-1, anti-PD-L1 or anti-CTLA-4 therapy was accepted, and 40% had received some. General study points: Researchers report that CD8+ T cells had, on average, more expanded clones than CD4+.

Cycle 7 day 1, cycle 4 day 1, and baseline were the timepoints at which blood was sampled. Sequencing was performed with immunoSEQ multiplex PCR; in TCRdb, only in-frame clones are kept and a portion is missing. The sample has roughly 13,000 clones, roughly 80% seen once. Germline values: CDR1 LNHNV, CDR2 YYDKDF (reference sequence). Trimming cost V 4 bases and J 0 bases, with 16 bases left between them. CDR3 length: 18 residues. This clone has a single count. Its antigen remains unknown. The sequence came from an adult with an advanced solid tumor such as melanoma, head and neck, liver or kidney cancer. The sample here was CD4+ or CD8+ T cells sorted from blood, taken in a trial of the OX40 agonist ivuxolimab. This rearrangement joins TRBV15 to TRBJ2-6; no clear D. The CDR3 reads CATSNTWTASSGANVLTF. As DNA, the CDR3 is TGTGCCACCAGCAACACCTGGACCGCCAGCTCTGGGGCCAACGTCCTGACTTTC. Based on the CDR3 plus reference TRBV15 and TRBJ2-6, the full variable domain is DAMVIQNPRYQVTQFGKPVTLSCSQTLNHNVMYWYQQKSSQAPKLLFHYYDKDFNNEADTPDNFQSRRPNTSFCFLDIRSPGLGDTAMYLCATSNTWTASSGANVLTFGAGSRLTVL.